The T cell receptor (beta chain) under discussion was sequenced for a study of T cells in Graves' hyperthyroidism and ophthalmopathy. Researchers amplified the TCR beta CDR3 regions from RNA transcripts. During a first-round RT-PCR of the TCR CDR3, the HTBI primer set was used. Each CDR3 protein gets one entry after TCRdb re-called the multiplex PCR reads with MiXCR. The table shows 650,000 to 700,000 distinct CDR3 sequences, with approximately 15% occurring only once. The TCR originated in a man in his fifties with Graves' hyperthyroidism. Input material: blood.

CDR3 coding DNA: TGTGCCAGCAGCTTAGTCCCCATTACTAGCGGAGGGCTTCCCGGGGAGCTGTTTTTT. Its translation: CASSLVPITSGGLPGELFF. The chain links TRBV7-3 to TRBJ2-2; TRBD2 matches at 8 bases. CDR3 length: 19 amino acids. J was trimmed by 6 bases and V by 2 bases; bases with no gene match: 17. The germline V gene has CDR1 SGHTA and CDR2 FQGTGA.